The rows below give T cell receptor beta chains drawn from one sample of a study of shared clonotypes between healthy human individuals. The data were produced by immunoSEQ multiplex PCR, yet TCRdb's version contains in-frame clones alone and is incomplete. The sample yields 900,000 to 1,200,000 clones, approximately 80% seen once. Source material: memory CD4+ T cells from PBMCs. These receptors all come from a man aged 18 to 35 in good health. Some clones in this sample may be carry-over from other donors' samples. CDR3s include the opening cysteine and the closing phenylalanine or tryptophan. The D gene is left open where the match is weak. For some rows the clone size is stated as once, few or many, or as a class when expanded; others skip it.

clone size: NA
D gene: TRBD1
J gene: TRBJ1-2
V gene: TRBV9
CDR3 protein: CASSTRQGASRGYTF
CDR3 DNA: TGTGCCAGCAGCACCAGACAGGGGGCCTCCAGAGGCTACACCTTC

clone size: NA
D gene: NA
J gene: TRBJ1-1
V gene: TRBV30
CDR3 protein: CAWSATRRATEAFF
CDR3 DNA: TGTGCCTGGAGTGCCACGAGAAGGGCCACTGAAGCTTTCTTT

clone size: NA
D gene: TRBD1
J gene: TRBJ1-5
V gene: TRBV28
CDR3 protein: CASSILTGLGNQPQHF
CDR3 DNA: TGTGCCAGCAGTATACTGACAGGGTTGGGCAATCAGCCCCAGCATTTT

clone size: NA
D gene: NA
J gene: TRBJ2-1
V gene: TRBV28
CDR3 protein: CASSLYRREQFF
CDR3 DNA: TGTGCCAGCAGTTTATACAGACGGGAGCAGTTCTTC

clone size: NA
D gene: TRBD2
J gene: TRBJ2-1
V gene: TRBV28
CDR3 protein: CAGGTSGYNEQFF
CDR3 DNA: TGTGCCGGAGGGACTAGCGGGTACAATGAGCAGTTCTTC

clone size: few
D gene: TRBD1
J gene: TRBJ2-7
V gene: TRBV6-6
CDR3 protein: CASRRQGPLYEQYF
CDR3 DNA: TGTGCCAGCAGACGACAGGGTCCCCTTTACGAGCAGTACTTC

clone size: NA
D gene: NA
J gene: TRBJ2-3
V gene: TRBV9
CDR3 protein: CASSYASTDTQYF
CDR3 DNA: TGTGCCAGCAGCTACGCTAGCACAGATACGCAGTATTTT

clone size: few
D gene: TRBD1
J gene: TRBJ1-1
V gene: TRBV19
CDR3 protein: CASSNPGTGYTEAFF
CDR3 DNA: TGTGCCAGTAGTAACCCCGGGACAGGGTACACTGAAGCTTTCTTT

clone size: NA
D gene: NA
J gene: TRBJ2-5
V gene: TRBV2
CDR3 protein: CATRSRSKETQYF
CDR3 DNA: TGTGCCACCCGGTCCCGGTCGAAAGAGACCCAGTACTTC

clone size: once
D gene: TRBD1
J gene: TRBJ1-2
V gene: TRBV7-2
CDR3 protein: CASSPTGGLGGYTF
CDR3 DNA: TGTGCCAGCAGCCCGACAGGGGGCCTAGGTGGCTACACCTTC

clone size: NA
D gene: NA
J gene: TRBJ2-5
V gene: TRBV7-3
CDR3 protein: CASSLTMGETQYF
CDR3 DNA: TGTGCCAGCAGCTTAACGATGGGAGAGACCCAGTACTTC

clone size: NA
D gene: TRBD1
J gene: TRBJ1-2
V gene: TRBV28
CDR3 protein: CASTINRGIYGYTF
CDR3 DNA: TGTGCCAGCACCATTAACAGGGGGATCTATGGCTACACCTTC

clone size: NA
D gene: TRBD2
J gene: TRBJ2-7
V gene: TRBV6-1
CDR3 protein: CASMGWSGRRDEQYF
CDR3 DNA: TGTGCCAGCATGGGGTGGAGCGGGAGGAGGGACGAGCAGTACTTC

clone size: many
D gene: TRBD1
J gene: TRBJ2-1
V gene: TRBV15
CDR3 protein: CATSRGRDSIPPKQFF
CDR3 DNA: TGTGCCACCAGCAGAGGCCGGGACAGTATACCCCCCAAGCAGTTCTTC

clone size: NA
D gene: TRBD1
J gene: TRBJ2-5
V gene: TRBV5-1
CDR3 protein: CASRRTGQETQYF
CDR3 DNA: TGCGCCAGCAGACGGACAGGCCAAGAGACCCAGTACTTC

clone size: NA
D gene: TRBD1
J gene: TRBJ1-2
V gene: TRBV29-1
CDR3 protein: CSVEAPGGVSYTF
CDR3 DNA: TGCAGCGTTGAAGCCCCAGGGGGGGTTAGCTACACCTTC

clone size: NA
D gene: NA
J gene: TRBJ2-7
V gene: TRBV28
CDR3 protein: CASSHGASEQYF
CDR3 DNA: TGTGCCAGCTCTCATGGGGCTTCCGAGCAGTACTTC

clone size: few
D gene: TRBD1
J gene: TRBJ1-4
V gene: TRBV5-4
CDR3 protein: CASSMGQPGEKLFF
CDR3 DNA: TGTGCCAGCAGTATGGGACAGCCAGGGGAAAAACTGTTTTTT

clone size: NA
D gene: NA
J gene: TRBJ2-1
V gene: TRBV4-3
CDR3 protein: CASSQDSWASRPFF
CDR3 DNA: TGCGCCAGCAGCCAAGATTCGTGGGCATCCCGGCCGTTCTTC

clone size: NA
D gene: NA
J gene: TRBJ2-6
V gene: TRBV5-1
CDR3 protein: CASSSTTDITGANVLTF
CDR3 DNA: TGCGCCAGCAGCTCGACTACAGATATAACTGGGGCCAACGTCCTGACTTTC

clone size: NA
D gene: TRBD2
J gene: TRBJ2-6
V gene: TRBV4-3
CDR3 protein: CASSRLAGVGANVLTF
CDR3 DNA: TGCGCCAGCAGCAGACTAGCGGGAGTTGGGGCCAACGTCCTGACTTTC

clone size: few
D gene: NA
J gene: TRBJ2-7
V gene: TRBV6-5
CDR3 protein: CASIGPYEQYF
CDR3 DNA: TGTGCCAGCATAGGTCCCTACGAGCAGTACTTC

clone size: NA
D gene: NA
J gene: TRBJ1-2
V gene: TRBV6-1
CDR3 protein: CASSPPAGPYGYTF
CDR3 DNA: TGTGCCAGCAGCCCTCCGGCAGGGCCCTATGGCTACACCTTC

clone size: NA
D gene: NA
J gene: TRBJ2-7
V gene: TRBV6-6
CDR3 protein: CASSRTGPYYEQYF
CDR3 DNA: TGTGCCAGCAGCCGGACGGGGCCCTACTACGAGCAGTACTTC

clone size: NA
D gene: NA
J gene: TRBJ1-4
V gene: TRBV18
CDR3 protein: CASSHTGREGEKLFF
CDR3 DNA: TGTGCCAGCTCACATACAGGGAGGGAAGGTGAAAAACTGTTTTTT

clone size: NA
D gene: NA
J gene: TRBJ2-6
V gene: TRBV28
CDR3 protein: CAAGGANVLTF
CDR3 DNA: TGTGCGGCGGGTGGGGCCAACGTCCTGACTTTC

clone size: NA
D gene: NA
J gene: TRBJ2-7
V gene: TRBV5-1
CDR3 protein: CASSLEWRARVGGEQYF
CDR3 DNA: TGCGCCAGCAGCTTGGAATGGCGGGCCCGAGTGGGGGGCGAGCAGTACTTC

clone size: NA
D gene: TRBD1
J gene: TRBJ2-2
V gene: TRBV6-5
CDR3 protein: CASKDRAATGELFF
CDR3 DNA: TGTGCCAGCAAGGACAGGGCGGCCACCGGGGAGCTGTTTTTT

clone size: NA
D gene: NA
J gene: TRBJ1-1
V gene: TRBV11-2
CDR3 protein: CASSLLGHRASQAFF
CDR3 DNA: TGTGCCAGCAGCTTATTGGGGCACAGGGCATCCCAAGCTTTCTTT

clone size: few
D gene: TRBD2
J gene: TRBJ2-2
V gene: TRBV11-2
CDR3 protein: CASSPSRETGELFF
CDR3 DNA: TGTGCCAGCAGCCCCTCGCGGGAGACCGGGGAGCTGTTTTTT

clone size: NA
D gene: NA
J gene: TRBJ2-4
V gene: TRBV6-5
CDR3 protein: CASRPEGAKNIQYF
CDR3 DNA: TGTGCCAGCAGGCCAGAGGGTGCCAAAAACATTCAGTACTTC

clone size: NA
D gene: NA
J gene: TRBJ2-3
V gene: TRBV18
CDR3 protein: CASTRGASTDTQYF
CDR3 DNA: TGTGCCAGCACACGGGGGGCCTCCACAGATACGCAGTATTTT

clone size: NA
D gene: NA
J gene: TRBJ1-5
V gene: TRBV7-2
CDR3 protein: CASSLTSRGVQPQHF
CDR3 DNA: TGTGCCAGCAGCTTAACGTCCAGGGGAGTTCAGCCCCAGCATTTT

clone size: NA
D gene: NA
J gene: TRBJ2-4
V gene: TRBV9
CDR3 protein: CASSPHPYRENIQYF
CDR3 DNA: TGTGCCAGCAGCCCCCACCCTTATCGGGAGAACATTCAGTACTTC

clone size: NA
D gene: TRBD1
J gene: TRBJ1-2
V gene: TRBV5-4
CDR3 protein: CASSLRQGEGYTF
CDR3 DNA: TGTGCCAGCAGCTTGAGACAGGGAGAAGGCTACACCTTC

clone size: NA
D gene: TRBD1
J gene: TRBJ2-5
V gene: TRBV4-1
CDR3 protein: CASSQVRGQVRETQYF
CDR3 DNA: TGCGCCAGCAGCCAAGTCAGGGGGCAAGTTCGGGAGACCCAGTACTTC

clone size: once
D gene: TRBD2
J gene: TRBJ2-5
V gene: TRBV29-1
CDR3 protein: CSASLLAGQETQYF
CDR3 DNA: TGCAGCGCTTCATTACTAGCGGGGCAAGAGACCCAGTACTTC

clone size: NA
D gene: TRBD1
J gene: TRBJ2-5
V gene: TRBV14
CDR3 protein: CASRRQGEGETQYF
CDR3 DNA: TGTGCCAGCAGAAGACAGGGGGAAGGGGAGACCCAGTACTTC

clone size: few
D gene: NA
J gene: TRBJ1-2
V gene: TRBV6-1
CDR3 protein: CASSTTGPANYGYTF
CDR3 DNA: TGTGCCAGCAGTACTACAGGCCCCGCAAACTATGGCTACACCTTC

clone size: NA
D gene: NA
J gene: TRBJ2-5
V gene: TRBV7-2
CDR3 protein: CASSLGTHQETQYF
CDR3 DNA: TGTGCCAGCAGCTTGGGGACCCATCAAGAGACCCAGTACTTC

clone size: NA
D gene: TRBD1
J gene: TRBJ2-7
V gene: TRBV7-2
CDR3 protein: CASSPGSGGSYEQYF
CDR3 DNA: TGTGCCAGCAGCCCCGGCTCAGGGGGATCCTACGAGCAGTACTTC

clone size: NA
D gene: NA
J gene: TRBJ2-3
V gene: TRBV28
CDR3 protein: CASSGSAGSTDTQYF
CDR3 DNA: TGTGCCAGCAGTGGCTCGGCGGGGAGCACAGATACGCAGTATTTT

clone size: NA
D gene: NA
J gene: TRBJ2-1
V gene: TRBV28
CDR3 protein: CASSLTGYSNEQFF
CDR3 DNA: TGTGCCAGCAGTTTGACGGGTTATTCCAATGAGCAGTTCTTC

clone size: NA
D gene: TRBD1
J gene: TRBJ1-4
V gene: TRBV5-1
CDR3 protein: CASSLWQGALNEKLFF
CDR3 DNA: TGCGCCAGCTCACTATGGCAGGGGGCGCTGAATGAAAAACTGTTTTTT

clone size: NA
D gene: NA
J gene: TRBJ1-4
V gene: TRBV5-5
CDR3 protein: CASSLVVRGGEKLFF
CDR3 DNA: TGTGCCAGCAGCTTGGTTGTCCGGGGAGGCGAAAAACTGTTTTTT

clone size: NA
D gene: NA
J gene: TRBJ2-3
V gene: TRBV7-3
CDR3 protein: CASKRQLGDTQYF
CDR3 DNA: TGTGCCTCGAAGCGGCAATTGGGGGATACGCAGTATTTT

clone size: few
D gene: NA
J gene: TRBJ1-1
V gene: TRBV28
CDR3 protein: CASSRPRGGWTEAFF
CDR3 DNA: TGTGCCAGCAGCCGGCCCAGGGGCGGTTGGACTGAAGCTTTCTTT

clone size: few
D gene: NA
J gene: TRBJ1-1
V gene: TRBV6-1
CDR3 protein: CASSNSGSDTEAFF
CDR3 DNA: TGTGCCAGCAGTAACTCGGGATCGGACACTGAAGCTTTCTTT

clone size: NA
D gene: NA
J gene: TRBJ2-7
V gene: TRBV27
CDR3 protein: CASSPDRAPDTYEQYF
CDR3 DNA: TGTGCCAGCAGTCCCGACCGGGCCCCGGACACCTACGAGCAGTACTTC

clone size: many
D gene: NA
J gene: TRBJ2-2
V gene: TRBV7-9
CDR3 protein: CASSTMVTGELFF
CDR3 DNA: TGTGCCAGCAGCACAATGGTGACCGGGGAGCTGTTTTTT

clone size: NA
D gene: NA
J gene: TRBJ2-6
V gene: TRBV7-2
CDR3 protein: CASSSQPQGSGANVLTF
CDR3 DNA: TGTGCCAGCAGCTCCCAGCCCCAGGGTTCTGGGGCCAACGTCCTGACTTTC

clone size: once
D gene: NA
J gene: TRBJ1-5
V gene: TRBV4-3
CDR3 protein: CASSQDVGRQPQHF
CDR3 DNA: TGCGCCAGCAGCCAAGATGTGGGGAGGCAGCCCCAGCATTTT

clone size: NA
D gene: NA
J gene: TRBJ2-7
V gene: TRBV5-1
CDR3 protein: CASSLEGPTYEQYF
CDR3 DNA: TGCGCCAGCAGCTTGGAGGGCCCGACCTACGAGCAGTACTTC

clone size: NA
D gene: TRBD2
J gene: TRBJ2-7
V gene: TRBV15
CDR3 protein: CATSRDRASGSGYEQYF
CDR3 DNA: TGTGCCACCAGCAGAGATCGGGCTAGCGGGAGCGGCTACGAGCAGTACTTC

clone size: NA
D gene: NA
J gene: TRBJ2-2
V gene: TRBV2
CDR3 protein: CASTYAGELFF
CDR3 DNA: TGTGCCAGCACGTACGCCGGGGAGCTGTTTTTT

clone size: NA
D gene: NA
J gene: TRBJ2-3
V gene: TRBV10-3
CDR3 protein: CAISESSDTQYF
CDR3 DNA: TGTGCCATCAGTGAGAGTTCAGATACGCAGTATTTT